The 10 T cell receptor beta chains listed next were all sequenced from one sample in a study of blood T cell repertoires in COVID-19 (TCRdb year 2020). Libraries came from the immunoSEQ multiplex PCR assay. Held by TCRdb, this immuneACCESS table contains in-frame sequences only and omits some clones. Under half of the omission traces to an unresolved V gene where checked; the cause of the rest is unknown. The table for this sample lists approximately 260,000 clones; 88% of them were counted only once. The top ten clones comprise more than 1% of the sample. Material: PBMCs or T cells enriched from blood (not recorded which). The receptor source for this set is a woman aged 40 to 50 with acute COVID-19.

Points on this clone: Germline is not matched at one junction end, which may reflect a read error. This rearrangement joins TRBV19 to TRBJ2-6, with 7 bases lining up with TRBD1. The CDR3 has 16 residues. Germline CDR1 is LNHDA and CDR2 is SQIVND (reference sequence). The CDR3 loop is CASSVEQGPGANVLTF. Written as DNA, the CDR3 is TGTGCCAGTAGTGTAGAACAGGGGCCTGGGGCCAACGTCCTGACTTTC.

The V call is TRBV4-3, the J call TRBJ2-6, with D possibly being TRBD2 (6 bases). Trimming took off 4 bases at V and 2 bases at J, with 9 bases between the two ends. The length of the CDR3 is 15 residues. Looked up from germline, CDR1 is LGHNA and CDR2 is YSLEER. The CDR3: CASSRGTAGANVLTF. CDR3 nucleotide sequence: TGCGCCAGCAGCCGCGGGACTGCTGGGGCCAACGTCCTGACTTTC.

This chain links TRBV29-1 with TRBJ2-5, with 8 bases that match TRBD2. CDR1 and CDR2 from the germline V gene are SQVTM and ANQGSEA. V lost 4 bases to trimming and J lost 3 bases; unmatched junction nucleotides: 4. This CDR3 has 13 amino acids. The CDR3 nucleotides are TGCAGCGTTGCGGGAGGGCCCGAAGAGACCCAGTACTTC. This sequence encodes CSVAGGPEETQYF.

This chain links TRBV7-8 with TRBJ2-1; 9 positions agree with TRBD2. CDR3 length: 15 amino acids. In germline, CDR1 is SGHVS, CDR2 FQNEAQ. J lost 5 bases, V lost 2 bases, and 4 bases had no gene match. CDR3 region: CASSLSSGRNNEQFF. CDR3 nucleotides: TGTGCCAGCAGCTTAAGTAGCGGGAGAAACAATGAGCAGTTCTTC. Full variable domain (outside the CDR3, taken from reference TRBV7-8 and TRBJ2-1): GAGVSQSPRYKVAKRGQDVALRCDPISGHVSLFWYQQALGQGPEFLTYFQNEAQLDKSGLPSDRFFAERPEGSVSTLKIQRTQQEDSAVYLCASSLSSGRNNEQFFGPGTRLTVL.

V usage is TRBV19 and J usage is TRBJ1-2; weak D call: TRBD1 (6 bases). Germline CDR1 is LNHDA and CDR2 is SQIVND (reference sequence). The V end lost 4 bases, the J end lost 8 bases, and 17 bases lay between the germline ends. CDR3 length: 14 amino acids. The CDR3 protein is CASSTTGPFGGYTF. Written as DNA, the CDR3 is TGTGCCAGTAGTACCACAGGGCCCTTCGGAGGCTACACCTTC.

This clone was counted once. At the DNA level, this CDR3 is encoded by other sequences in the same sample as well. This chain joins TRBV11-3 and TRBJ1-1; 8 nucleotides align to TRBD1. CDR3 length: 13 residues. Losses at the gene ends were 0 bases for V and 11 bases for J; bases not matched to a gene: 5. From germline, CDR1 is SGHNT and CDR2 YENEEA. This chain's CDR3 is CASSLEEDRAAFF. In nucleotides, the CDR3 is TGTGCCAGCAGCTTAGAAGAGGACAGGGCGGCTTTCTTT.

The chain links TRBV7-9 to TRBJ1-2, with 12 bases identical to TRBD1. The CDR3 is 15 amino acids. Germline V CDR1 and CDR2: SEHNR, FQNEAQ (reference sequence). The trim removed 5 bases at V and 7 bases at J, leaving 8 bases unmatched. CDR3 protein: CASSRSGTGGFGYTF. The CDR3 bases are TGTGCCAGCAGCCGATCCGGGACAGGGGGCTTTGGCTACACCTTC.

The chain uses TRBV28 and TRBJ1-2; 9 nucleotides agree with TRBD1. Unmatched junction bases numbered 6, after V lost 8 bases and J lost 2 bases. The CDR3 covers 14 residues. Germline lookup yields CDR1 MDHEN and CDR2 SYDVKM. Written as DNA, the CDR3 is TGTGCCAGCGGTCCCGGGACAGGGAACTATGGCTACACCTTC. This translates into CASGPGTGNYGYTF.

This chain links TRBV11-3 with TRBJ1-3; D unclear. The CDR3 is 16 residues long. V lost 3 bases and J lost 0, with 12 bases in between. Germline CDR1 and CDR2: SGHNT and YENEEA. This CDR3 reads CASSFGSPSSGNTIYF. CDR3 nucleotides: TGTGCCAGCAGCTTTGGCAGTCCCAGCTCTGGAAACACCATATATTTT.

The rearrangement uses TRBV6-5 and TRBJ2-1, with a tentative D call TRBD1 (6 bases). The CDR3 is 15 amino acids. CDR1 MNHEY and CDR2 SVGAGI come from the germline V gene. The V end lost 0 bases, the J end lost 5 bases, and 11 bases lay between the germline ends. The CDR3 loop is CASSYSGTTDNEQFF. The CDR3 nucleotides are TGTGCCAGCAGTTACTCCGGGACAACCGACAATGAGCAGTTCTTC.